Listed below are T cell receptor beta chains from one sample, sequenced in a study of cytomegalovirus exposure and HLA in healthy donors. Measured with immunoSEQ multiplex PCR; TCRdb has only the in-frame clones, and not every one. The table includes roughly 150,000 clones, around four fifths detected once. Sequencing input: PBMCs. The receptors here all came from a woman younger than 30 in good health and CMV-seronegative. Each CDR3 is given with its conserved first and last residue. D genes are given only for firm matches. The size entry is marked missing in some rows and otherwise reads once, few, many or a size class.

j_call d_call v_call clone_size cdr3_aa cdr3_nt
TRBJ1-6 TRBD1 TRBV19 - CASSAGQGDNSPLHF TGTGCCAGTTCTGCCGGACAGGGGGATAATTCACCCCTCCACTTT
TRBJ1-2 TRBD1 TRBV30 - CAWSSRTGWGYGYTF TGTGCCTGGAGTTCCCGGACAGGGTGGGGCTATGGCTACACCTTC
TRBJ2-7 - TRBV6-6 - CASSKGSSGFEQYF TGTGCCAGCAGCAAAGGGAGTTCTGGTTTTGAGCAGTACTTC
TRBJ2-2 TRBD2 TRBV28 - CASSPGGGNTGELFF TGTGCCAGCAGCCCCGGGGGGGGAAACACCGGGGAGCTGTTTTTT
TRBJ1-2 TRBD1 TRBV28 - CASRTGDGYTF TGTGCCAGCAGGACAGGGGATGGCTACACCTTC
TRBJ1-1 - TRBV18 - CASSPRSGTRDFQAEAFF TGTGCCAGCTCACCACGGTCCGGGACAAGGGATTTTCAAGCTGAAGCTTTCTTT
TRBJ2-3 TRBD1 TRBV5-3 few CARSRPGQTSTDTQYF TGTGCCAGAAGCCGTCCGGGACAGACTAGCACAGATACGCAGTATTTT
TRBJ1-2 TRBD1 TRBV7-9 - CATWTGDGYTF TGTGCCACATGGACAGGGGATGGCTACACCTTC
TRBJ1-2 - TRBV28 - CASSLLQGGYTF TGTGCCAGCAGTTTATTGCAGGGCGGCTACACCTTC
TRBJ1-2 - TRBV18 - CASSPPRQGSNYGYTF TGTGCCAGCTCACCACCGCGGCAGGGAAGCAACTATGGCTACACCTTC
TRBJ2-7 - TRBV10-1 - CASSEAWGDYEQYF TGCGCCAGCAGTGAGGCCTGGGGCGACTACGAGCAGTACTTC
TRBJ2-5 - TRBV27 - CASSFDRLQETQYF TGTGCCAGCAGTTTCGACAGGCTCCAAGAGACCCAGTACTTC
TRBJ1-4 TRBD1 TRBV5-1 - CASSAQGRINEKLFF TGCGCCAGCTCGGCACAGGGGAGGATTAATGAAAAACTGTTTTTT
TRBJ2-7 - TRBV7-9 - CAGSPGEGVYEQYF TGTGCCGGCAGCCCGGGGGAGGGGGTTTACGAGCAGTACTTC
TRBJ2-1 TRBD2 TRBV19 - CASSIPAGVAGGPRQFF TGTGCCAGTAGTATCCCCGCAGGGGTAGCGGGGGGCCCTCGGCAGTTCTTC
TRBJ1-1 - TRBV4-1 few CASTSTGQSSFNTEAFF TGCGCCAGCACCTCAACCGGACAGTCTAGTTTCAACACTGAAGCTTTCTTT
TRBJ2-7 TRBD1 TRBV6-5 - CASSRGQELYEQYF TGTGCCAGCAGCCGTGGACAGGAACTCTACGAGCAGTACTTC
TRBJ1-2 TRBD1 TRBV9 - CASSAQQGDYGYTF TGTGCCAGCAGCGCCCAACAGGGGGACTATGGCTACACCTTC
TRBJ2-2 - TRBV18 - CASSPPGNTGELFF TGTGCCAGCTCACCTCCGGGGAACACCGGGGAGCTGTTTTTT
TRBJ2-7 TRBD1 TRBV13 once CASSLTGVSYEQYF TGTGCCAGCAGCTTGACAGGGGTCTCCTACGAGCAGTACTTC
TRBJ2-3 - TRBV11-3 - CASSRGISTDTQYF TGTGCCAGCAGCCGCGGGATTAGCACAGATACGCAGTATTTT
TRBJ2-2 - TRBV5-6 - CASSRGTGELFF TGTGCCAGCAGCAGGGGGACCGGGGAGCTGTTTTTT
TRBJ1-1 - TRBV6-5 - CASNPIRGGITEAFF TGTGCCAGCAACCCTATCCGAGGAGGAATAACTGAAGCTTTCTTT
TRBJ1-1 TRBD1 TRBV5-1 once CASSTQGQGVEAFF TGCGCCAGCAGCACGCAAGGACAGGGGGTGGAAGCTTTCTTT
TRBJ2-7 - TRBV28 - CASSVDGAGSYEQYF TGTGCCAGCAGTGTTGACGGAGCCGGATCCTACGAGCAGTACTTC
TRBJ2-7 TRBD1 TRBV4-1 - CASSQSTGWAYEQYF TGCGCCAGCAGCCAATCGACAGGGTGGGCCTACGAGCAGTACTTC
TRBJ2-5 TRBD2 TRBV30 once CAWTGLAVQETQYF TGTGCCTGGACGGGACTAGCGGTACAAGAGACCCAGTACTTC
TRBJ1-1 - TRBV10-3 - CAISSGTEAFF TGTGCCATCAGTTCCGGGACTGAAGCTTTCTTT
TRBJ1-1 TRBD1 TRBV7-9 - CASSLRQGGTEAFF TGTGCCAGCAGCTTACGACAGGGGGGCACTGAAGCTTTCTTT
TRBJ2-7 TRBD1 TRBV2 - CASSEPGQFYEQYF TGTGCCAGCAGCGAACCGGGACAGTTCTACGAGCAGTACTTC
TRBJ2-2 - TRBV5-6 - CASSLAAWGDRNTGELFF TGTGCCAGCAGCCTTGCCGCTTGGGGGGACAGGAACACCGGGGAGCTGTTTTTT
TRBJ2-3 - TRBV1 - CTSSSRTSGARITDTQYF TGCACCAGCAGCTCGCGGACTAGCGGGGCCCGAATCACAGATACGCAGTATTTT
TRBJ1-5 - TRBV5-1 - CASRLTVNQPQHF TGCGCCAGCAGGCTGACAGTCAATCAGCCCCAGCATTTT
TRBJ2-1 TRBD2 TRBV4-1 - CASSQEGLVGEQFF TGCGCCAGCAGCCAAGAGGGACTAGTGGGTGAGCAGTTCTTC
TRBJ2-5 - TRBV5-1 - CASTTSTAGQETQYF TGCGCCAGCACCACTTCAACGGCAGGACAAGAGACCCAGTACTTC
TRBJ1-5 - TRBV6-1 - CASSEGGQPQHF TGTGCCAGCAGTGAGGGAGGTCAGCCCCAGCATTTT
TRBJ2-1 TRBD2 TRBV19 - CASTQGRTSGGNEQFF TGTGCCAGTACCCAGGGAAGGACTAGCGGGGGTAATGAGCAGTTCTTC
TRBJ2-7 TRBD2 TRBV28 - CASSSVGLAGLYEQYF TGTGCCAGCAGTTCAGTCGGACTAGCGGGGCTCTACGAGCAGTACTTC
TRBJ1-3 TRBD1 TRBV7-9 - CASSLVTGEAGNTIYF TGTGCCAGCAGCTTAGTTACAGGGGAGGCTGGAAACACCATATATTTT
TRBJ2-3 - TRBV6-5 - CASSYSGHYTDTQYF TGTGCCAGCAGTTACTCTGGACACTACACAGATACGCAGTATTTT
TRBJ1-1 - TRBV2 - CASRLILTEAFF TGTGCCAGCAGACTCATATTAACTGAAGCTTTCTTT
TRBJ1-1 - TRBV10-3 - CANAQQGMNTEAFF TGTGCCAACGCTCAACAGGGAATGAACACTGAAGCTTTCTTT